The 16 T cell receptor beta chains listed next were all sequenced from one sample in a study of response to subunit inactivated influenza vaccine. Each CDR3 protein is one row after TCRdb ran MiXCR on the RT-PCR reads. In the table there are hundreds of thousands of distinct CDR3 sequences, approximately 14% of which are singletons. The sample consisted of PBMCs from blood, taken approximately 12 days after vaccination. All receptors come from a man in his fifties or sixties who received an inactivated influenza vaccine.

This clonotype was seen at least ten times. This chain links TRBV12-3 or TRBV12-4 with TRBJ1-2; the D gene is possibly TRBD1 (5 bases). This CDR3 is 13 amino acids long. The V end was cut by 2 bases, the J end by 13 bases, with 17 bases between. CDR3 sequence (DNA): TGTGCCAGCAGTTTATGGGACGTCGTAGATCCCACCTTC. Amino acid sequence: CASSLWDVVDPTF.

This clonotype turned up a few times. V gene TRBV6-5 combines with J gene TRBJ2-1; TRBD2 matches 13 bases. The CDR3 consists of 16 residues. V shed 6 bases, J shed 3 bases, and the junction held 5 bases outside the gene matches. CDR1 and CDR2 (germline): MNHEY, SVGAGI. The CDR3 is CASRPRTSGSYNEQFF. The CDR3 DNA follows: TGTGCCAGCAGACCCCGGACTAGCGGGAGCTACAATGAGCAGTTCTTC.

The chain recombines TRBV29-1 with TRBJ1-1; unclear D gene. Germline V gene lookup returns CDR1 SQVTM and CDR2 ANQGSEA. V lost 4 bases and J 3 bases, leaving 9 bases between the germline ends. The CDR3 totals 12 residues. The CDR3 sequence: CSVGSGDTEAFF. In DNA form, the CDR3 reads TGCAGCGTTGGCAGTGGGGACACTGAAGCTTTCTTT. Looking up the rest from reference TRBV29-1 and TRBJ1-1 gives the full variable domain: SAVISQKPSRDICQRGTSLTIQCQVDSQVTMMFWYRQQPGQSLTLIATANQGSEATYESGFVIDKFPISRPNLTFSTLTVSNMSPEDSSIYLCSVGSGDTEAFFGQGTRLTVV.

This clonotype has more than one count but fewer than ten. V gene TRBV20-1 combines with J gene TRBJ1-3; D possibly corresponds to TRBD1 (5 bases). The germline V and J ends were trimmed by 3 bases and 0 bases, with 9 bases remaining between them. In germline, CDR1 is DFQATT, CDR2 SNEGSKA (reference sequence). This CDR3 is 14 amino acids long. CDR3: CSARGPISGNTIYF. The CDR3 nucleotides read TGCAGTGCTAGGGGGCCCATCTCTGGAAACACCATATATTTT.

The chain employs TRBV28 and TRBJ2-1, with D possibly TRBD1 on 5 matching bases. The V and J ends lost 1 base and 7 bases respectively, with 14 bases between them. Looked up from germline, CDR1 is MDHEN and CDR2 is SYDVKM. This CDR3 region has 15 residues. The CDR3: CASSLYGRKGNEQFF. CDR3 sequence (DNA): TGTGCCAGCAGTTTATACGGTAGAAAGGGGAATGAGCAGTTCTTC. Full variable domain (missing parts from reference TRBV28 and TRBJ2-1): DVKVTQSSRYLVKRTGEKVFLECVQDMDHENMFWYRQDPGLGLRLIYFSYDVKMKEKGDIPEGYSVSREKKERFSLILESASTNQTSMYLCASSLYGRKGNEQFFGPGTRLTVL.

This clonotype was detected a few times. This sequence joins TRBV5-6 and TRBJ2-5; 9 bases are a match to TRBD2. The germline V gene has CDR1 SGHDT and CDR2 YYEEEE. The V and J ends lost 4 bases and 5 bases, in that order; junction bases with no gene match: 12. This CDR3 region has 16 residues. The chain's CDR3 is CASSMGLAPGRETQYF. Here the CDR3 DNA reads TGTGCCAGCAGCATGGGACTAGCTCCTGGTAGGGAGACCCAGTACTTC.

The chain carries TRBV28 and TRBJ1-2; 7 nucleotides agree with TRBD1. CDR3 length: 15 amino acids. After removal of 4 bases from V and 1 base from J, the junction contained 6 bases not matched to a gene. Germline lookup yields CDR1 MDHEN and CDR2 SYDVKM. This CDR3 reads CASSSPTGVNYGYTF. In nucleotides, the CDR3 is TGTGCCAGCAGTTCACCCACAGGGGTTAACTATGGCTACACCTTC.

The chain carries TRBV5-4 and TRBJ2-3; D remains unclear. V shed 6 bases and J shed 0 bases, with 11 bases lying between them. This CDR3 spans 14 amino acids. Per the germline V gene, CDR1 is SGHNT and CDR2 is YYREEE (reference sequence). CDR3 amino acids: CASTPDWSTDTQYF. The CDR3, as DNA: TGTGCCAGCACCCCAGATTGGAGCACAGATACGCAGTATTTT.

The CDR3 nucleotides are TGTGCCAGCAGCCGAGGGCTAGGACTCCTCCAGGGAGCGGCACTTAATGAGCAGTTCTTC. This sequence encodes CASSRGLGLLQGAALNEQFF. The chain is built from TRBV7-2 and TRBJ2-1; D tentatively fits TRBD1 or TRBD2 (5 bases each). The V end lost 5 bases, the J end lost 7 bases, and 33 bases lay between the germline ends. The CDR3 has 20 amino acids. Germline loops: CDR1 SGHTA, CDR2 FQGNSA.

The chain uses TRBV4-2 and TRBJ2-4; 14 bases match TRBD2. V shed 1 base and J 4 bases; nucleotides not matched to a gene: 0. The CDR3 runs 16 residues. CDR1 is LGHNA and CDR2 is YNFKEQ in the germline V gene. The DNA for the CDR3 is TGTGCCAGCAGCCAAGGGACTAGCGGGGGGAAAAACATTCAGTACTTC. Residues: CASSQGTSGGKNIQYF.

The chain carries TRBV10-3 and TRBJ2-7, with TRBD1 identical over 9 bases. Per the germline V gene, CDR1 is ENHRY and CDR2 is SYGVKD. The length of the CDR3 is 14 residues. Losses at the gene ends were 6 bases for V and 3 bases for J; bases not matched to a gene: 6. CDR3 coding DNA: TGTGCCATCAGCGAGACAGGGGGGAACTACGAGCAGTACTTC. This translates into CAISETGGNYEQYF.

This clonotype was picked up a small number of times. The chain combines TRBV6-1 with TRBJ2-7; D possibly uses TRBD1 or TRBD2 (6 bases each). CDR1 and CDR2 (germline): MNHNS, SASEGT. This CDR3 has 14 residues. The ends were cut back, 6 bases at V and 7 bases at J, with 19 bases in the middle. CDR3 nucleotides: TGTGCCAGCAGGCGGGGACAACCGAGGGGTGAGCAGTACTTC. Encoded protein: CASRRGQPRGEQYF.

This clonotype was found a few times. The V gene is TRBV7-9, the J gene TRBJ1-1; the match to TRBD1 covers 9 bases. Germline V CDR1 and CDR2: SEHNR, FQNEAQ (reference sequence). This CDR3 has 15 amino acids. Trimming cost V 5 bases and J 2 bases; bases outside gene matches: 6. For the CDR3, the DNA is TGTGCCAGCAGCCCAAGGACAGGGGACAACACTGAAGCTTTCTTT. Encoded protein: CASSPRTGDNTEAFF.

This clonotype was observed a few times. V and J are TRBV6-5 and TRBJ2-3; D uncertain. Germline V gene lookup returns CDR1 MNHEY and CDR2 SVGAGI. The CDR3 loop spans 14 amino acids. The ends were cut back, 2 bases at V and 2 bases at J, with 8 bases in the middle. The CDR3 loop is CASSYKRLTDTQYF. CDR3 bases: TGTGCCAGCAGTTACAAGCGACTCACAGATACGCAGTATTTT.

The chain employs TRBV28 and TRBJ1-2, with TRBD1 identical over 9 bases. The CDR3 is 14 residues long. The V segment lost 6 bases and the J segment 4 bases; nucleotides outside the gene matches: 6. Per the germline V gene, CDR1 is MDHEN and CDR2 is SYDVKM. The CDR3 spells CASRDTGGGYGYTF. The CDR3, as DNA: TGTGCCAGCAGAGATACAGGGGGCGGCTATGGCTACACCTTC.

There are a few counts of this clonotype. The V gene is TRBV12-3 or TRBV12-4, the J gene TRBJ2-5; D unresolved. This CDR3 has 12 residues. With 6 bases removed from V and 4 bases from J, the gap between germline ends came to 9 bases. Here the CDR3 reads CASRLLGETQYF. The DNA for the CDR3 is TGTGCCAGCAGGTTGCTCGGAGAGACCCAGTACTTC.